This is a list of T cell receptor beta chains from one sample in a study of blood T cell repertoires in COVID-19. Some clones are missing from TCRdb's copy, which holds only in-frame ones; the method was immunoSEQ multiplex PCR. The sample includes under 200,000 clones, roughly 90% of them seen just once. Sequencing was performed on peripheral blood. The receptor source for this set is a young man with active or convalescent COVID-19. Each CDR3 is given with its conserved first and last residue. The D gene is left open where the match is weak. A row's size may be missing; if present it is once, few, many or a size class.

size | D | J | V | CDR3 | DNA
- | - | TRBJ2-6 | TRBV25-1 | CASRSSGANVLTF | TGTGCCAGCAGGAGCTCTGGGGCCAACGTCCTGACTTTC
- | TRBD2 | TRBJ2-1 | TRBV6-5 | CASSSPIAGVYNEQFF | TGTGCCAGCAGTTCCCCCATAGCGGGAGTCTACAATGAGCAGTTCTTC
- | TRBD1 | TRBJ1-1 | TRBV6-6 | CASSYDFDRGRTEAFF | TGTGCCAGCAGTTACGATTTCGACAGGGGTCGCACTGAAGCTTTCTTT
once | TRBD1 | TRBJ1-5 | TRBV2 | CASRETGEGNQPQHF | TGTGCCAGCAGAGAGACAGGGGAGGGCAATCAGCCCCAGCATTTT
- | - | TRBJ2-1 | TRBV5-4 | CASSRDTYNEQFF | TGTGCCAGCAGCCGGGACACCTACAATGAGCAGTTCTTC
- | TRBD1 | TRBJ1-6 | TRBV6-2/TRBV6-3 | CASSWIRQGYNSPLHF | TGTGCCAGCAGTTGGATTAGACAGGGGTACAATTCACCCCTCCACTTT
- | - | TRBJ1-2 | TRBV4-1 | CASTSTRESDYGYTF | TGCGCCAGCACCTCAACCCGGGAATCGGACTATGGCTACACCTTC
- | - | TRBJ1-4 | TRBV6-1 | CASSEVAQGIEKLFF | TGTGCCAGCAGTGAAGTAGCTCAGGGGATTGAAAAACTGTTTTTT
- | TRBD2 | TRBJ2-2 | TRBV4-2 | CASSQVPLTSGANTGELFF | TGTGCCAGCAGCCAAGTCCCTTTGACTAGCGGGGCGAACACCGGGGAGCTGTTTTTT
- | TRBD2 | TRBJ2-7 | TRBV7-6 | CASSLGGGTPNPHEQYF | TGTGCCAGCAGCTTAGGGGGAGGGACCCCCAACCCCCACGAGCAGTACTTC
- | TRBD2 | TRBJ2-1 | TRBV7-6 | CASSFSGLAGYNNEQFF | TGTGCCAGCAGCTTTTCAGGACTAGCGGGGTACAACAATGAGCAGTTCTTC
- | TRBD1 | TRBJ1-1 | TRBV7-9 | CASSPGTGDWVTEAFF | TGTGCCAGCAGCCCCGGGACAGGGGATTGGGTGACTGAAGCTTTCTTT
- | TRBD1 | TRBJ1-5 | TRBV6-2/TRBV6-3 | CASSYSTGGAGQPQHF | TGTGCCAGCAGTTACTCGACAGGGGGCGCGGGTCAGCCCCAGCATTTT
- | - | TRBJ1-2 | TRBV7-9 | CASSPSGGGQNYGYTF | TGTGCCAGCAGCCCGAGTGGCGGGGGGCAGAACTATGGCTACACCTTC
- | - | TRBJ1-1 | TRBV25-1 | CASSGGLDGTEAFF | TGTGCCAGCAGTGGGGGGCTGGACGGGACTGAAGCTTTCTTT
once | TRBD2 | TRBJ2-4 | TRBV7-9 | CASSLVGLAGEAKNIQYF | TGTGCCAGCAGCTTAGTGGGACTAGCGGGAGAAGCCAAAAACATTCAGTACTTC
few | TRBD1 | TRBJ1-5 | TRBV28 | CASSPSTGYQPQHF | TGTGCCAGCAGTCCCTCGACAGGGTATCAGCCCCAGCATTTT
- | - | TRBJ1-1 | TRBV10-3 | CATLQGRNTEAFF | TGTGCCACGCTACAGGGCCGGAACACTGAAGCTTTCTTT
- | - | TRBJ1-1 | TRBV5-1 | CASSFPGDEAFF | TGCGCCAGCAGCTTTCCGGGGGACGAAGCTTTCTTT
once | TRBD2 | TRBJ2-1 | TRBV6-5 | CASSLAGGPWNEQFF | TGTGCCAGCAGCCTAGCGGGAGGGCCGTGGAATGAGCAGTTCTTC
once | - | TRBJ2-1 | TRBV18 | CASSPDSYNEQFF | TGTGCCAGCTCACCAGACAGTTACAATGAGCAGTTCTTC
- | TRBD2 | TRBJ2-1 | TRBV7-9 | CASSLGLADYNEQFF | TGTGCCAGCAGCTTGGGTCTAGCGGATTACAATGAGCAGTTCTTC
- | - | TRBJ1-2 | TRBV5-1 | CASSLEGWFGTF | TGCGCCAGCAGCTTGGAGGGGTGGTTCGGCACCTTC
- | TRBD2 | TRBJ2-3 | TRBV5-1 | CASSGGLAGTDTQYF | TGCGCCAGCAGCGGGGGACTAGCGGGCACAGATACGCAGTATTTT
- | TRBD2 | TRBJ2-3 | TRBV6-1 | CASSESMTSGLLADTQYF | TGTGCCAGCAGTGAAAGTATGACTAGCGGACTGTTAGCAGATACGCAGTATTTT
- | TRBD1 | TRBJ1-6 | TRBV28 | CASSPGQGRSPLHF | TGTGCCAGCAGTCCTGGACAGGGACGATCACCCCTCCACTTT
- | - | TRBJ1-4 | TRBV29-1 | CSVALTGGNEKLFF | TGCAGCGTCGCTTTGACAGGTGGTAATGAAAAACTGTTTTTT
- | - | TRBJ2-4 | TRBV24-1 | CATRDSAFYF | TGTGCCACCAGGGACTCAGCCTTTTATTTC
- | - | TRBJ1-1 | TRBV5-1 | CASSLGQINTEAFF | TGCGCCAGCAGCTTGGGACAAATTAACACTGAAGCTTTCTTT
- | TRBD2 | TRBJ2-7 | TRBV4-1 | CASSLGLAGVRYEQYF | TGCGCCAGCAGCCTCGGACTAGCGGGGGTCCGCTACGAGCAGTACTTC
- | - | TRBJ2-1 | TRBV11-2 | CASSLDGRESYNEQFF | TGTGCCAGCAGCTTAGATGGACGGGAGTCGTACAATGAGCAGTTCTTC
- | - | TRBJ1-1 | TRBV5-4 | CASSLREGIGGTEAFF | TGTGCCAGCAGCCTTCGGGAAGGGATAGGGGGTACTGAAGCTTTCTTT
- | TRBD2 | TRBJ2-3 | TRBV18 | CASSPRTSGTDTQYF | TGTGCCAGCTCACCAAGGACTAGCGGCACAGATACGCAGTATTTT
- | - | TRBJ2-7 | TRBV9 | CASSVTGSSYEQYF | TGTGCCAGCAGCGTAACAGGGTCCTCCTACGAGCAGTACTTC
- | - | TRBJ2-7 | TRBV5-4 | CASSLDRGTASYEQYF | TGTGCCAGCAGCTTGGATCGGGGGACGGCCTCCTACGAGCAGTACTTC
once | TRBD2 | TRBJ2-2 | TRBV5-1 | CASSSERDNIYTGELFF | TGCGCCAGCAGCTCTGAGCGGGATAACATCTACACCGGGGAGCTGTTTTTT
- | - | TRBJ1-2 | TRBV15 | CATSRDLLTGSVQDGYTF | TGTGCCACCAGCAGAGATCTTCTTACAGGGTCGGTTCAAGATGGCTACACCTTC
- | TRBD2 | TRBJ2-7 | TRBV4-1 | CASSHRLAGGLEQYF | TGCGCCAGCAGCCACCGACTAGCGGGGGGGCTTGAGCAGTACTTC
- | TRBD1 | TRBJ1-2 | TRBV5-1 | CASSTGQGSNYGYTF | TGCGCCAGCAGCACGGGACAGGGATCTAACTATGGCTACACCTTC
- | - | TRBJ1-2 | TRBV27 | CASSLARAHGYTF | TGTGCCAGCAGTTTAGCCAGGGCCCACGGCTACACCTTC
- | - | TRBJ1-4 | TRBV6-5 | CASSYSDRGEKLFF | TGTGCCAGCAGTTACTCAGACCGGGGGGAAAAACTGTTTTTT
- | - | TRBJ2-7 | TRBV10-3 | CAISESGDYEQYF | TGTGCCATCAGTGAGTCGGGAGACTACGAGCAGTACTTC
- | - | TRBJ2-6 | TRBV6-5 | CASSPIGANVLTF | TGTGCCAGCAGCCCCATTGGGGCCAACGTCCTGACTTTC
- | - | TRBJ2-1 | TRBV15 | CATSRDRSPQFF | TGTGCCACCAGCAGAGATCGGTCACCTCAGTTCTTC
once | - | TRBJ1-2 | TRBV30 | CAWSIGRHGYTF | TGTGCCTGGAGTATAGGGAGACATGGCTACACCTTC
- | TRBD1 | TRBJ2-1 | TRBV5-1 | CASSQPDRGANEQFF | TGCGCCAGCAGCCAACCGGACAGGGGGGCCAATGAGCAGTTCTTC
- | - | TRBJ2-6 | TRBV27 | CASSLSAGIGGANVLTF | TGTGCCAGCAGTTTATCAGCAGGGATCGGTGGGGCCAACGTCCTGACTTTC
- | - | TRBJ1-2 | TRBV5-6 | CASSLGQNYGYTF | TGTGCCAGCAGCTTGGGACAGAACTATGGCTACACCTTC
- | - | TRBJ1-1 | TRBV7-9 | CASSLSLNTEAFF | TGTGCCAGCAGCTTATCCTTAAACACTGAAGCTTTCTTT